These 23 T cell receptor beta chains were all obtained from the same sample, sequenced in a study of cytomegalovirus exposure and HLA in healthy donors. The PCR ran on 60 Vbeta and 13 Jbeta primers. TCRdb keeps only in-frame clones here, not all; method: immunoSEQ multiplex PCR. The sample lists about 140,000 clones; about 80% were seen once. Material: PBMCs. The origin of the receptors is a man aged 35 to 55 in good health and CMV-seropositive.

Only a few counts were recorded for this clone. CDR3 protein: CASSSRTGISSYNEQFF. The CDR3 DNA follows: TGTGCCAGCAGTTCACGGACAGGGATTAGCTCCTACAATGAGCAGTTCTTC. The chain recombines TRBV28 with TRBJ2-1; 8 positions agree with TRBD1. The trim removed 4 bases at V and 0 bases at J, leaving 8 bases unmatched. CDR1 is MDHEN and CDR2 is SYDVKM in the germline V gene. CDR3 length equals 17 residues. The full variable domain, completed using reference TRBV28 and TRBJ2-1, is DVKVTQSSRYLVKRTGEKVFLECVQDMDHENMFWYRQDPGLGLRLIYFSYDVKMKEKGDIPEGYSVSREKKERFSLILESASTNQTSMYLCASSSRTGISSYNEQFFGPGTRLTVL.

The CDR3 is CASSPLYEQYF. The CDR3 coding sequence is TGTGCCAGCAGCCCTCTCTACGAGCAGTACTTC. The V gene is TRBV7-9, the J gene TRBJ2-7; D ambiguous. The CDR3 is 11 residues long. Germline loops: CDR1 SEHNR, CDR2 FQNEAQ (reference sequence). V dropped 5 bases and J dropped 3 bases, with 5 bases sitting between them.

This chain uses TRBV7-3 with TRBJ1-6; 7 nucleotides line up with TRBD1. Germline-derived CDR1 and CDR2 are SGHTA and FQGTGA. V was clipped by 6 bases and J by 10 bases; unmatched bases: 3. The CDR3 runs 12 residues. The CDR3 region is CASSLQGSPLHF. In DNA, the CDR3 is TGTGCCAGCAGTTTACAGGGGTCACCCCTCCACTTT. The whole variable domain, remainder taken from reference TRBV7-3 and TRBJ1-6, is GAGVSQTPSNKVTEKGKYVELRCDPISGHTALYWYRQSLGQGPEFLIYFQGTGAADDSGLPNDRFFAVRPEGSVSTLKIQRTERGDSAVYLCASSLQGSPLHFGNGTRLTVT.

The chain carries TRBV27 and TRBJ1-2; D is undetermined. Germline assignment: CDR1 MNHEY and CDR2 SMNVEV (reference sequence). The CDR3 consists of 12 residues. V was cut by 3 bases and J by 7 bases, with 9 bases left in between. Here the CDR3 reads CASSLDGIGYTF. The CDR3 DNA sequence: TGTGCCAGCAGTTTGGACGGGATTGGCTACACCTTC.

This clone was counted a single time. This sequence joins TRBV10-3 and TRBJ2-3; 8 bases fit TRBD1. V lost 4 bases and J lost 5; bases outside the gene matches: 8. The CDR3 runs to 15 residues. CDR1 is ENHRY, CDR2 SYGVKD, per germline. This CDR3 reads CAISVNAGGQDTQYF. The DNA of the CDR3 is TGTGCCATCAGTGTCAATGCAGGGGGCCAAGATACGCAGTATTTT.

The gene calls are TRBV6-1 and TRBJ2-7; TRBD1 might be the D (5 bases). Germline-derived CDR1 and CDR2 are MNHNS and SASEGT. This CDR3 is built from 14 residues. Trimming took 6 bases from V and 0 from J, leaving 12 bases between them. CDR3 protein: CASRGRQSSYEQYF. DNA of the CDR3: TGTGCCAGCAGGGGTCGACAGAGCTCCTACGAGCAGTACTTC.

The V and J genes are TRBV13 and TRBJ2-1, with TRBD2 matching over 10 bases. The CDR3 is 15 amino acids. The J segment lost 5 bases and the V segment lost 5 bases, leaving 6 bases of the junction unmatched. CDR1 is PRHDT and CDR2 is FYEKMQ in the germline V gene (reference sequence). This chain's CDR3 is CASSLGLAVHNEQFF. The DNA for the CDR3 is TGTGCCAGCAGCCTCGGACTAGCGGTCCACAATGAGCAGTTCTTC.

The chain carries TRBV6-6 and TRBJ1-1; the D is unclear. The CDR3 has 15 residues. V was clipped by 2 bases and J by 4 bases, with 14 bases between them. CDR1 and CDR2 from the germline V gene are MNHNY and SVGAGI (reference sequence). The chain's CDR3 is CASSYPGSGGTEAFF. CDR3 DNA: TGTGCCAGCAGTTACCCGGGTAGCGGTGGCACTGAAGCTTTCTTT.

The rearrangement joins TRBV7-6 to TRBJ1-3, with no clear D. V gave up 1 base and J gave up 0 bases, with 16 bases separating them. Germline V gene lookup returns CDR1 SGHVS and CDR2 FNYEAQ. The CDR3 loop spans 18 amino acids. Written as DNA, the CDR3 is TGTGCCAGCAGCTTAGAGCACAGTCGTGAGGGCTCTGGAAACACCATATATTTT. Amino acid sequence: CASSLEHSREGSGNTIYF.

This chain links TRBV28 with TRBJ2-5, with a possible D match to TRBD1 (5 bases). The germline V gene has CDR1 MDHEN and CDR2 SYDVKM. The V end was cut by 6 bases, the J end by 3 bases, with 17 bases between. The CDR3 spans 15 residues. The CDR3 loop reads CASRSIGAPKETQYF. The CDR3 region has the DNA TGTGCCAGCAGATCCATAGGGGCGCCCAAAGAGACCCAGTACTTC.

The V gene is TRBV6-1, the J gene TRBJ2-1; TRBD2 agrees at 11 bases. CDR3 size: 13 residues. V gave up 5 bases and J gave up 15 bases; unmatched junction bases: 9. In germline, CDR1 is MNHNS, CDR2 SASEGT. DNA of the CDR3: TGTGCCAGCAGTCCCGCTAGCGGGAGGTCGAGGTTCTTC. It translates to CASSPASGRSRFF.

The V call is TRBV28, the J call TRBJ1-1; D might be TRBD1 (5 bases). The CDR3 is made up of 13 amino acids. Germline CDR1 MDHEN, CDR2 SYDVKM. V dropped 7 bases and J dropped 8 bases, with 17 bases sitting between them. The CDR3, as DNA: TGTGCCAGCAAAGCACACGGTTGGGGCGAAGCTTTCTTT. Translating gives CASKAHGWGEAFF.

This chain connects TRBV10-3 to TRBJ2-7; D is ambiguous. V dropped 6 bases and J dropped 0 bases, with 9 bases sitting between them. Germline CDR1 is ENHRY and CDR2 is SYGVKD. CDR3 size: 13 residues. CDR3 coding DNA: TGTGCCATCAGAAGCCCAGGCTCCTACGAGCAGTACTTC. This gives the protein CAIRSPGSYEQYF.

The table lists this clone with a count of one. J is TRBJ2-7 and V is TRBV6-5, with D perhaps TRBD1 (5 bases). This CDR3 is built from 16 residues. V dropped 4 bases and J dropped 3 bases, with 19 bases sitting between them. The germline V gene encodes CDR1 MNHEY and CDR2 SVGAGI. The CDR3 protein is CASSFYPRQGFYEQYF. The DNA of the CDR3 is TGTGCCAGCAGTTTTTATCCCCGGCAGGGTTTCTACGAGCAGTACTTC.

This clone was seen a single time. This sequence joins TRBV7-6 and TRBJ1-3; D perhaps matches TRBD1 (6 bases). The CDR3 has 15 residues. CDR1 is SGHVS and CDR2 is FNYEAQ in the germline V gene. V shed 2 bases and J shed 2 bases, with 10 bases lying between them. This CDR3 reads CASSLSAGAGNTIYF. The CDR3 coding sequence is TGTGCCAGCAGCTTAAGTGCAGGGGCTGGAAACACCATATATTTT.

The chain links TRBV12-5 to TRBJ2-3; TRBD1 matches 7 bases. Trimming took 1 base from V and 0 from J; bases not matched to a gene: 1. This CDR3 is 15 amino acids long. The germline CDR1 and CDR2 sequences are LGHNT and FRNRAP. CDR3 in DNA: TGTGCTAGTGGTTTGGGGGACAGTAGCACAGATACGCAGTATTTT. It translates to CASGLGDSSTDTQYF.

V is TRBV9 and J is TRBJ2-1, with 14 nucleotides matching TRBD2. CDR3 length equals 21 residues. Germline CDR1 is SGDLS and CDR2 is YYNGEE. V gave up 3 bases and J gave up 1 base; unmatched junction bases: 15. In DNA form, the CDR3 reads TGTGCCAGCAGCGACCGGACGGAGGGACTAGCGGGAGTGGAATCCTACAATGAGCAGTTCTTC. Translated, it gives CASSDRTEGLAGVESYNEQFF.

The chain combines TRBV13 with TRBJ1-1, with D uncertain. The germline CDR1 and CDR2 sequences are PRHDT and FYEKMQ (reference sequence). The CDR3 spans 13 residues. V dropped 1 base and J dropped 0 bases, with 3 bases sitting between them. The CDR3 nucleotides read TGTGCCAGCAGCTTAGATATGAACACTGAAGCTTTCTTT. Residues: CASSLDMNTEAFF. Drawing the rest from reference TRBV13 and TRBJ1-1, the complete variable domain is AAGVIQSPRHLIKEKRETATLKCYPIPRHDTVYWYQQGPGQDPQFLISFYEKMQSDKGSIPDRFSAQQFSDYHSELNMSSLELGDSALYFCASSLDMNTEAFFGQGTRLTVV.

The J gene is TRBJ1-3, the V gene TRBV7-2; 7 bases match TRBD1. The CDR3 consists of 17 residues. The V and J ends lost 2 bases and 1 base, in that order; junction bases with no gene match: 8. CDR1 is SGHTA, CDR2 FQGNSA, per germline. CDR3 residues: CASSLSQQGTSGNTIYF. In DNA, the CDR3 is TGTGCCAGCAGCTTATCACAACAGGGGACTTCTGGAAACACCATATATTTT.

The CDR3 protein is CASSTAGSLRGKLFF. The CDR3 region has the DNA TGTGCCAGTTCGACCGCCGGGAGCTTAAGGGGAAAACTGTTTTTT. The J gene is TRBJ1-4, the V gene TRBV19; a weak D match, TRBD1 (5 bases). CDR1 LNHDA and CDR2 SQIVND come from the germline V gene (reference sequence). Trimming pared 8 bases from V and 10 bases from J, leaving 23 bases between. The CDR3 length is 15 residues.

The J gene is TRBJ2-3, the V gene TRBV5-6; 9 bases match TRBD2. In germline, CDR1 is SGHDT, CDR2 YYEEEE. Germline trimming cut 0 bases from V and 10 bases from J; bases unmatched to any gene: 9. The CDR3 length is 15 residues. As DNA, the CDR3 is TGTGCCAGCAGCTTGGTTGGCGGGGGGGCCGCGGCGCAGTATTTT. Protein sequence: CASSLVGGGAAAQYF.

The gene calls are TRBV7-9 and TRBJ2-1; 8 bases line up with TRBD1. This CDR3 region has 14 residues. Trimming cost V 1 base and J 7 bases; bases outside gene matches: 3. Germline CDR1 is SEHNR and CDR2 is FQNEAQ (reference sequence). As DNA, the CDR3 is TGTGCCAGCAGCTTAGGGACAGGGACTAATGAGCAGTTCTTC. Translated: CASSLGTGTNEQFF.

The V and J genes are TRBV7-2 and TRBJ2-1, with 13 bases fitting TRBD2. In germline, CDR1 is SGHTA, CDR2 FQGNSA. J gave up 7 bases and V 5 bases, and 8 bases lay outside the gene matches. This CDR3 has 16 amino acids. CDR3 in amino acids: CASSAPLAGGRNEQFF. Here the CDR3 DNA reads TGTGCCAGCAGCGCTCCACTAGCGGGGGGGCGGAATGAGCAGTTCTTC.